This TCR beta chain is drawn from a study of blood T cell repertoires in COVID-19. Study overall: The study drew acute and convalescent COVID-19 samples from the United States, Italy and Spain.

CDR3 length: 13 residues. Deletions cut 3 bases from V and 6 bases from J, with 11 bases between. CDR1 is LGHNA and CDR2 is YSLEER in the germline V gene. Original handling: Cell counts per sample came from amplifying reference gene primers. Sequenced by immunoSEQ multiplex PCR; TCRdb stores in-frame clones only, minus some. The DNA was the basis for D and trimming; V, J and clone size are from that table. The repertoire consists of about 260,000 clones, with 70% to 90% occurring once and the leading ten covering over 2%. Sequenced sample: peripheral blood. The sequence came from a woman aged 50 to 60 with acute or convalescent COVID-19. V and J are TRBV4-3 and TRBJ1-2; TRBD1 is a possible D gene (5 bases). CDR3 in DNA: TGCGCCAGCAGCCAGGAGGGGCCGGATGGCTACACCTTC. It codes for CASSQEGPDGYTF.